The entry below gives a single TCR beta chain sequence along with its context. The data were taken from a study of T cell responses to AZD1222 COVID-19 vaccine. The CDR3 sequence is 13 residues long. Between the trimmed V and J ends, which lost 4 bases and 7 bases, there was a span of 13 bases. Germline assignment: CDR1 MNHEY and CDR2 SVGAGI. Sequencing was performed with immunoSEQ multiplex PCR; in TCRdb, only in-frame clones are kept and a portion is missing. The sample carries some 100,000 clones, 70% to 90% recorded once. The chain is built from TRBV6-5 and TRBJ1-1; D is uncertain. The sample in question was peripheral blood, obtained on day 0 of MenACWY control vaccination. The clonotype comes from an adult in good health. CDR3 in DNA: TGTGCCAGCAGTTCTTCCCCTTTGTATGAAGCTTTCTTT. It codes for CASSSSPLYEAFF.